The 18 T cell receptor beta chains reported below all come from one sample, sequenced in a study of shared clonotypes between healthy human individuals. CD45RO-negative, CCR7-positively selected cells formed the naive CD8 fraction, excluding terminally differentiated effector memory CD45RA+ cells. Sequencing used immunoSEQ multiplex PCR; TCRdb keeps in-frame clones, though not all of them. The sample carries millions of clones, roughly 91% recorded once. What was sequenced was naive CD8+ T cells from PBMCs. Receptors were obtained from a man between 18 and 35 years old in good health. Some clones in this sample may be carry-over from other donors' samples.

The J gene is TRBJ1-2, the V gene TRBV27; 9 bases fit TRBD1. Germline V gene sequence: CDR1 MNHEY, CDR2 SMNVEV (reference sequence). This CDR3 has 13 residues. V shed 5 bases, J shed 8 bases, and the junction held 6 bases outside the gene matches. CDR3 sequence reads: CASSVGTGRGYTF. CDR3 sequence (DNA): TGTGCCAGCAGTGTTGGGACAGGGAGGGGCTACACCTTC.

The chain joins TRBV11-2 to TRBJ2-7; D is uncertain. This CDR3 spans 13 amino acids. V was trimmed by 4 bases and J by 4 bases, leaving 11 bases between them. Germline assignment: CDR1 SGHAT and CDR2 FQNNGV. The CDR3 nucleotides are TGTGCCAGCAGCTCTCGGCTGAGTTACGAGCAGTACTTC. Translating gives CASSSRLSYEQYF. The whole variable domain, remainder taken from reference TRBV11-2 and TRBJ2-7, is EAGVAQSPRYKIIEKRQSVAFWCNPISGHATLYWYQQILGQGPKLLIQFQNNGVVDDSQLPKDRFSAERLKGVDSTLKIQPAKLEDSAVYLCASSSRLSYEQYFGPGTRLTVT.

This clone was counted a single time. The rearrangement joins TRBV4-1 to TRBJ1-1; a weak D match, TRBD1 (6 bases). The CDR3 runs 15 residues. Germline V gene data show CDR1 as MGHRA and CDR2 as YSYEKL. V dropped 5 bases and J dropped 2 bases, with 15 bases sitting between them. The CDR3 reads CASSYGRGANTEAFF. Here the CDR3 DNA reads TGCGCCAGCAGCTATGGTCGGGGGGCAAACACTGAAGCTTTCTTT.

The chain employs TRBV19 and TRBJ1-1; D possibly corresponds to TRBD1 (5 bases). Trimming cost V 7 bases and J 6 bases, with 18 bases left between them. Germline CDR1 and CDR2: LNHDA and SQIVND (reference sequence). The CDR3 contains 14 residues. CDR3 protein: CASMPGPLIAEAFF. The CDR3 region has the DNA TGTGCCAGTATGCCGGGACCTTTAATCGCTGAAGCTTTCTTT.

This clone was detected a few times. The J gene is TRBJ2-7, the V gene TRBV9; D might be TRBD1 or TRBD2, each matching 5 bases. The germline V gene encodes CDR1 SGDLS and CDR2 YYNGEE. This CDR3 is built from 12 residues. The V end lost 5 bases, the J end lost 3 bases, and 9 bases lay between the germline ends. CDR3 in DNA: TGTGCCAGCAGAGGGGACGGCTACGAGCAGTACTTC. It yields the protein CASRGDGYEQYF.

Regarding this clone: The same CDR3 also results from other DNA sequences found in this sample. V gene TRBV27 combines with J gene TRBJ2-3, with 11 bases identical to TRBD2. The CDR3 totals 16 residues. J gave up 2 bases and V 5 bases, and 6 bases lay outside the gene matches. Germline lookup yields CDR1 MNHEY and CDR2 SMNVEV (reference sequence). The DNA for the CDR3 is TGTGCCAGCAGTCCGAGACTAGCGGGGTCCACAGATACGCAGTATTTT. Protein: CASSPRLAGSTDTQYF.

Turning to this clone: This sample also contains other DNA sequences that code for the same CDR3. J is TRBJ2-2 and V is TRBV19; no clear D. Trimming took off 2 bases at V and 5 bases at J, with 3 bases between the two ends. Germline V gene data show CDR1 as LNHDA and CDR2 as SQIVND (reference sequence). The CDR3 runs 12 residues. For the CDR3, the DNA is TGTGCCAGTAGTATACGAACCGGGGAGCTGTTTTTT. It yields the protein CASSIRTGELFF.

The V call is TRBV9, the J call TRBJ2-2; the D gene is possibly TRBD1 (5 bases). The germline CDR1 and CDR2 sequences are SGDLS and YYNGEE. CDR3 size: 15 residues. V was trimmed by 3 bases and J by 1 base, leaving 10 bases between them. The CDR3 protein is CASSARQMNTGELFF. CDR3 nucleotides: TGTGCCAGCAGCGCGCGACAGATGAACACCGGGGAGCTGTTTTTT.

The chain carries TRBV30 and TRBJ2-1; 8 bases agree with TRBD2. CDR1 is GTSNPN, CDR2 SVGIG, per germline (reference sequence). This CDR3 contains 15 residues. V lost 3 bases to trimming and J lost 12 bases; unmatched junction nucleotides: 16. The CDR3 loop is CAWSLRGGTPLGQFF. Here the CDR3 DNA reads TGTGCCTGGAGCCTCCGGGGGGGTACACCCTTGGGGCAGTTCTTC.

This chain's CDR3 is CASSLTGLAWGETQYF. CDR3 coding DNA: TGTGCCAGCAGCTTAACGGGACTAGCTTGGGGAGAGACCCAGTACTTC. The chain has TRBV7-8 and TRBJ2-5; 9 positions agree with TRBD2. V trimming: 2 bases; J trimming: 4 bases; junction bases outside the gene matches: 8. The germline V gene has CDR1 SGHVS and CDR2 FQNEAQ. CDR3 length: 16 residues.

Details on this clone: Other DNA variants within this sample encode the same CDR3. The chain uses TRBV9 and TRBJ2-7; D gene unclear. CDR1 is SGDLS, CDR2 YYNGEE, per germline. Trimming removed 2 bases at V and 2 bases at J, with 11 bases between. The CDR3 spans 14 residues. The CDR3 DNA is TGTGCCAGCAGCGTGGGCGGTACCACCTACGAGCAGTACTTC. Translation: CASSVGGTTYEQYF.

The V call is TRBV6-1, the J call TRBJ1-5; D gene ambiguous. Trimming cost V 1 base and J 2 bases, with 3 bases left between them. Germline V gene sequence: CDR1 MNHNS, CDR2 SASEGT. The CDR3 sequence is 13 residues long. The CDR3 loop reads CASSEGRNQPQHF. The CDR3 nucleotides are TGTGCCAGCAGTGAAGGGCGCAATCAGCCCCAGCATTTT.

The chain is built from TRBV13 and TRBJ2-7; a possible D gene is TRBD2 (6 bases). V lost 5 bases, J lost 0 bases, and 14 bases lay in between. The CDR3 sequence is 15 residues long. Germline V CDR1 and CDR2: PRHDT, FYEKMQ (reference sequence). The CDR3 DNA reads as TGTGCCAGCAGCCGACCCCACGGGAGCTCCTACGAGCAGTACTTC. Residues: CASSRPHGSSYEQYF.

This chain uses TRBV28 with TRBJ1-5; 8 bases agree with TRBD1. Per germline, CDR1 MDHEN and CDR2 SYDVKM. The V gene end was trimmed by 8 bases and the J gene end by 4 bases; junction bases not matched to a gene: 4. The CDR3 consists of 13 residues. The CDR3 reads CASLGQGNQPQHF. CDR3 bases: TGTGCCAGCCTCGGACAGGGAAATCAGCCCCAGCATTTT. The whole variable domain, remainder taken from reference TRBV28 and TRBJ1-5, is DVKVTQSSRYLVKRTGEKVFLECVQDMDHENMFWYRQDPGLGLRLIYFSYDVKMKEKGDIPEGYSVSREKKERFSLILESASTNQTSMYLCASLGQGNQPQHFGDGTRLSIL.

Here the CDR3 reads CASSHERTVLREQYF. DNA of the CDR3: TGTGCCAGCAGCCATGAGAGGACGGTGCTTCGCGAGCAGTACTTC. The chain links TRBV13 to TRBJ2-7; D not resolved. V lost 5 bases to trimming and J lost 6 bases, with 20 bases between them. The CDR3 spans 15 residues. Germline V lookup: CDR1 PRHDT, CDR2 FYEKMQ (reference sequence).

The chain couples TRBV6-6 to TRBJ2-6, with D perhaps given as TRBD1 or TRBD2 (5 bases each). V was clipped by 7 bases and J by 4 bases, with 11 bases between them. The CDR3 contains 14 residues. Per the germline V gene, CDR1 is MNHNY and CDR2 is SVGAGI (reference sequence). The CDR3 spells CASNWGSGANVLTF. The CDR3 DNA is TGTGCCAGCAATTGGGGGAGCGGGGCCAACGTCCTGACTTTC.

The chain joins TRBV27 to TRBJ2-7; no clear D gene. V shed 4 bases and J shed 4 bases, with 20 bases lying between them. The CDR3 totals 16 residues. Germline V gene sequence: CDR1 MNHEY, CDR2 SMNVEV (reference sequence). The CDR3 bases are TGTGCCAGCAGTTACCAGGTGGAAACCCCAACATACGAGCAGTACTTC. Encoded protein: CASSYQVETPTYEQYF.

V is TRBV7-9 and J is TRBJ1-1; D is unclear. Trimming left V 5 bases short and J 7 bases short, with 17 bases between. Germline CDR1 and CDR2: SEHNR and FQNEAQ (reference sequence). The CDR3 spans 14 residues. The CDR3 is CASSLTTPSIEAFF. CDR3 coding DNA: TGTGCCAGCAGCCTAACGACACCCTCGATTGAAGCTTTCTTT.